One and the same sample provided the 10 T cell receptor beta chains below, sequenced in a study of cytomegalovirus exposure and HLA in healthy donors. The PCR ran on 60 Vbeta and 13 Jbeta primers. The data were produced by immunoSEQ multiplex PCR, yet TCRdb's version contains in-frame clones alone and is incomplete. The repertoire holds around 140,000 clones, around 80% seen once, with roughly 1.5% in the top ten. Material for sequencing was PBMCs. These receptor sequences come from a woman between 18 and 29 years old in good health and CMV-seronegative.

The chain couples TRBV6-1 to TRBJ1-2; 9 bases are a match to TRBD1. V was clipped by 7 bases and J by 3 bases; unmatched bases: 6. Germline V gives CDR1 MNHNS, CDR2 SASEGT. The CDR3 has 14 residues. This chain's CDR3 is CASIERDRDYGYTF. The CDR3 DNA follows: TGTGCCAGCATCGAAAGGGACAGGGACTATGGCTACACCTTC.

The chain is built from TRBV19 and TRBJ2-1; no clear D gene. CDR3 length: 15 residues. Germline V CDR1 and CDR2: LNHDA, SQIVND (reference sequence). The ends were cut back, 7 bases at V and 0 bases at J, with 13 bases in the middle. The CDR3 spells CASIGEASSYNEQFF. The CDR3 region has the DNA TGTGCCAGTATAGGAGAGGCCAGCTCCTACAATGAGCAGTTCTTC. The variable domain in full, with the rest retrieved from reference TRBV19 and TRBJ2-1, is DGGITQSPKYLFRKEGQNVTLSCEQNLNHDAMYWYRQDPGQGLRLIYYSQIVNDFQKGDIAEGYSVSREKKESFPLTVTSAQKNPTAFYLCASIGEASSYNEQFFGPGTRLTVL.

The chain combines TRBV13 with TRBJ1-1; no clear D gene. V gave up 5 bases and J gave up 6 bases, with 7 bases separating them. The germline CDR1 and CDR2 sequences are PRHDT and FYEKMQ (reference sequence). There are 11 residues in the CDR3. DNA for the CDR3: TGTGCCAGCAGCCTTGGAGCTGAAGCTTTCTTT. As protein: CASSLGAEAFF.

This chain uses TRBV30 with TRBJ2-2, with TRBD1 matching 7 bases. The junction had 8 bases not matched to a gene; V was cut back by 5 bases and J by 2 bases. The V gene's germline CDR1 is GTSNPN and CDR2 SVGIG (reference sequence). The CDR3 consists of 15 residues. The CDR3 DNA reads TGTGCCTGGGACCGTACAGGGGTAAACACCGGGGAGCTGTTTTTT. Its protein product is CAWDRTGVNTGELFF.

The chain combines TRBV10-3 with TRBJ1-2; tentative D call: TRBD1 (5 bases). The V end lost 7 bases, the J end lost 4 bases, and 16 bases lay between the germline ends. Germline-derived CDR1 and CDR2 are ENHRY and SYGVKD. This CDR3 contains 14 residues. Written as DNA, the CDR3 is TGTGCCATCACCTCGACAGCCCAAAGCTATGGCTACACCTTC. This codes for CAITSTAQSYGYTF.

This chain connects TRBV10-1 to TRBJ1-1; D is uncertain. The CDR3 covers 13 residues. V was clipped by 3 bases and J by 1 base, with 6 bases between them. Germline assignment: CDR1 WNHNN and CDR2 SYGVQD (reference sequence). The CDR3, as DNA: TGCGCCAGCAGTGACCCAGAGAACACTGAAGCTTTCTTT. Its translation: CASSDPENTEAFF.

V and J are TRBV19 and TRBJ1-4; tentative D call: TRBD1 (5 bases). Germline lookup yields CDR1 LNHDA and CDR2 SQIVND (reference sequence). The CDR3 has 13 amino acids. V shed 8 bases and J shed 10 bases, with 17 bases lying between them. CDR3 region: CASLAEGDGKLFF. The CDR3 DNA sequence: TGTGCCAGTTTGGCCGAAGGGGATGGAAAACTGTTTTTT.

The chain has TRBV27 and TRBJ2-7, with 8 bases identical to TRBD2. This CDR3 is 15 amino acids long. The junction had 12 bases not matched to a gene; V was cut back by 6 bases and J by 5 bases. The germline CDR1 and CDR2 sequences are MNHEY and SMNVEV (reference sequence). In DNA, the CDR3 is TGTGCCAGCAGCCCCGGGACTAGTTTCTTCCACGAGCAGTACTTC. Amino acid sequence: CASSPGTSFFHEQYF.

This clone was seen a single time. The chain employs TRBV2 and TRBJ2-7; TRBD1 is a possible D gene (5 bases). The CDR3 is 14 residues long. From germline, CDR1 is SNHLY and CDR2 FYNNEI. The V and J ends lost 4 bases and 4 bases respectively, with 14 bases between them. The CDR3: CASSVDRTVYEQYF. CDR3 DNA: TGTGCCAGCAGTGTCGACAGAACGGTTTACGAGCAGTACTTC.

The rearrangement joins TRBV5-4 to TRBJ1-1; 8 nucleotides match TRBD1. J was trimmed by 3 bases and V by 1 base; bases with no gene match: 8. CDR3 size: 16 residues. Germline-derived CDR1 and CDR2 are SGHNT and YYREEE (reference sequence). The CDR3 protein is CASSLTGGGLDTEAFF. The CDR3 DNA follows: TGTGCCAGCAGCTTGACAGGGGGGGGATTGGACACTGAAGCTTTCTTT.